The entry below gives a single T cell receptor (beta chain) sequence along with its context. In the source study's methods: Reference gene primer amplification yielded estimated nucleated cell counts. Profiled with immunoSEQ multiplex PCR; TCRdb holds only in-frame clones, not every one. V and J calls and clone size are copied from that table; D and trimming were computed from the DNA. The table includes 300,000 to 350,000 clones, 80% to 95% detected once. Followed over time, Seattle patients had been enrolled while infection was active. This specimen belongs to a study of blood T cell repertoires in COVID-19. Looking at the study overall: Donors in the United States, Italy and Spain gave samples during acute or convalescent COVID-19.

Trimming shortened V by 10 bases and J by 0 bases, and 11 bases separated the two germline ends. CDR1 and CDR2 from the germline V gene are KGHDR and SFDVKD. The CDR3 consists of 13 residues. The chain is built from TRBV24-1 and TRBJ1-1; TRBD1 is a possible D gene (5 bases). The TCR originated in a woman younger than 45 with COVID-19, enrolled during active disease. Input material: peripheral blood. The CDR3 nucleotides are TGTGCCACGTCGACAGCACTGAACACTGAAGCTTTCTTT. It specifies CATSTALNTEAFF.